The clone carrying this T cell receptor (beta chain) was recorded at least ten times. This specimen belongs to a study of Graves' ophthalmopathy and Graves' hyperthyroidism. RNA transcripts provided the template for amplifying TCR beta CDR3 regions. The authors performed first-round RT-PCR with HTBI primers and then a second-round multiplex PCR. TCRdb independently ran MiXCR on the multiplex PCR reads; one entry per CDR3 protein. The sample comprises about 420,000 distinct CDR3 sequences, 20% to 25% of which are singletons, and more than 2.5% rests with the top ten. CDR1 KGHSH and CDR2 LQKENI come from the germline V gene. V dropped 6 bases and J dropped 5; count of bases not matched to a gene: 2. The CDR3 consists of 13 residues.

The chain links TRBV18 to TRBJ2-3; 10 positions agree with TRBD2. The sample was peripheral blood. The clonotype originates from a woman in her late teens or twenties with stable Graves' hyperthyroidism. CDR3 residues: CASSPSGRDTQYF. The CDR3 DNA reads as TGTGCCAGCTCCCCTAGCGGGAGAGATACGCAGTATTTT.